This T cell receptor beta chain comes out of a study of blood T cell repertoires in COVID-19. Some clones are missing from TCRdb's copy, which holds only in-frame ones; the method was immunoSEQ multiplex PCR. This table holds around 100,000 clones, under 90% found once. The CDR3 covers 15 residues. J gave up 3 bases and V 4 bases, and 5 bases lay outside the gene matches. The germline V gene has CDR1 LGHDT and CDR2 YNNKEL (reference sequence). In its sample, this clone was seen once. The sequenced sample was peripheral blood. The clonotype originates from a human donor in a cohort sampled during active COVID-19. The V and J genes are TRBV3-1 (or the pseudogene TRBV3-2) and TRBJ2-7, with 11 bases that match TRBD2. In DNA form, the CDR3 reads TGTGCCAGCAGCCCGGGACTAGCGGAGGTCTACGAGCAGTACTTC. This translates into CASSPGLAEVYEQYF.